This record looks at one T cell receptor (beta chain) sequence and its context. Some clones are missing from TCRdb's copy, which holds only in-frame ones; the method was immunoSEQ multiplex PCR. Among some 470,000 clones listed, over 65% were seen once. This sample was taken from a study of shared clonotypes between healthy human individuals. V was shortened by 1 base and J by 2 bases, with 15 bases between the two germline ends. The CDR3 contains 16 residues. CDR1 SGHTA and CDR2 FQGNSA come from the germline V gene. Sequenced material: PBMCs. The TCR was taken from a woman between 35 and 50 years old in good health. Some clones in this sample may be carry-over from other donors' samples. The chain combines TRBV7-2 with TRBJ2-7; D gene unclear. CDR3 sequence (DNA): TGTGCCAGCAGCTTAGGACCTTGGCGCGCCGCCTACGAGCAGTACTTC. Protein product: CASSLGPWRAAYEQYF. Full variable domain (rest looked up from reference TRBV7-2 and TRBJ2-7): GAGVSQSPSNKVTEKGKDVELRCDPISGHTALYWYRQSLGQGLEFLIYFQGNSAPDKSGLPSDRFSAERTGGSVSTLTIQRTQQEDSAVYLCASSLGPWRAAYEQYFGPGTRLTVT.